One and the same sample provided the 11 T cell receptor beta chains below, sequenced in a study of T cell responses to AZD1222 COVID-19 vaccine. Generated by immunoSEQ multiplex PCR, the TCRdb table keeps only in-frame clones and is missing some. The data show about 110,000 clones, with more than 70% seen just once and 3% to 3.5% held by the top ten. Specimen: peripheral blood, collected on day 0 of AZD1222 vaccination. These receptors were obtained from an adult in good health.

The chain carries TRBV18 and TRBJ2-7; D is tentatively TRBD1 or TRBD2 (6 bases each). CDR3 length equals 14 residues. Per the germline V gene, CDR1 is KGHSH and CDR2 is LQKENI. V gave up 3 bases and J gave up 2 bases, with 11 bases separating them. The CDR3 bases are TGTGCCAGCTCACCCGGGGGCCAGACCTACGAGCAGTACTTC. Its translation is CASSPGGQTYEQYF.

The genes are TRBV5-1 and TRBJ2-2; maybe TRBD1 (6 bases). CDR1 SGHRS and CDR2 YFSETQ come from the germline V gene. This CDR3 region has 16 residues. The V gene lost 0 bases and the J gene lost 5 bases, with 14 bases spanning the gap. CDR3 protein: CASSLDRTASTGELFF. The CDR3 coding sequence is TGCGCCAGCAGCTTGGATAGGACAGCCTCTACCGGGGAGCTGTTTTTT.

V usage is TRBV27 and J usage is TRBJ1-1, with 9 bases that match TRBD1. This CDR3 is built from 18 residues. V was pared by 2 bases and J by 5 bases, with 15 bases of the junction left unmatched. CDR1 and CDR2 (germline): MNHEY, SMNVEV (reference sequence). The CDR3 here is CASSLNSPDRGINTEAFF. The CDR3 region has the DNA TGTGCCAGCAGTTTAAATTCCCCGGACAGGGGAATTAATACTGAAGCTTTCTTT.

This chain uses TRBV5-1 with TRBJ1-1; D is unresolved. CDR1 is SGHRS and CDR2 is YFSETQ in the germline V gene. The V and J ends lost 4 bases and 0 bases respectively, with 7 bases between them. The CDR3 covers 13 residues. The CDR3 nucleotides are TGCGCCAGCAGCATGTCGGTGAACACTGAAGCTTTCTTT. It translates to CASSMSVNTEAFF.

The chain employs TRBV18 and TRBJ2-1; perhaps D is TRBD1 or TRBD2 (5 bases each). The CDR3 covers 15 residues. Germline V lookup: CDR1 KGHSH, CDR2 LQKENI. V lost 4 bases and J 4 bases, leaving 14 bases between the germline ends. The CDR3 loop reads CASSLDQGGYNEQFF. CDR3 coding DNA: TGTGCCAGCTCACTCGACCAGGGCGGGTACAATGAGCAGTTCTTC.

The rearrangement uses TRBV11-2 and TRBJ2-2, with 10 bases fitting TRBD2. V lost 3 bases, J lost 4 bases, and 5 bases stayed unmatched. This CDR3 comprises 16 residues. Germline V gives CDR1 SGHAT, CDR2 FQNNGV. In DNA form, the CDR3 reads TGTGCCAGCAGCTTCCCAGCGGGGGGGGTCACCGGGGAGCTGTTTTTT. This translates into CASSFPAGGVTGELFF.

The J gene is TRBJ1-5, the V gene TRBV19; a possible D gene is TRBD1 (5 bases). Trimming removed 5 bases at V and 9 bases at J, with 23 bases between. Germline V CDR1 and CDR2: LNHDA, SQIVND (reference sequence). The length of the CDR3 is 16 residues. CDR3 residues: CASSLEGPPRESPQHF. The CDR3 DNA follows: TGTGCCAGTAGTCTCGAGGGGCCACCTAGAGAATCGCCCCAGCATTTT. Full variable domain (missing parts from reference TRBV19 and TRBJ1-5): DGGITQSPKYLFRKEGQNVTLSCEQNLNHDAMYWYRQDPGQGLRLIYYSQIVNDFQKGDIAEGYSVSREKKESFPLTVTSAQKNPTAFYLCASSLEGPPRESPQHFGDGTRLSIL.

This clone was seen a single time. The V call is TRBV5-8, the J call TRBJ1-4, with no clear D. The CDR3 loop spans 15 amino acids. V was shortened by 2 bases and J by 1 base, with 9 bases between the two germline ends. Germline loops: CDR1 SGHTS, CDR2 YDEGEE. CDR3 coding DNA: TGTGCCAGCAGCTTCAGGAGCTTAACTAATGAAAAACTGTTTTTT. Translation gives CASSFRSLTNEKLFF.

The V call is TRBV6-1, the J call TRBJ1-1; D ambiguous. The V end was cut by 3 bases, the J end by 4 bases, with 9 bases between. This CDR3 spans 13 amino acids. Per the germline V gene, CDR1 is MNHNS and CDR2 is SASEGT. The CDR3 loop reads CASSDNTGTEAFF. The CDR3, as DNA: TGTGCCAGCAGTGATAATACGGGCACTGAAGCTTTCTTT.

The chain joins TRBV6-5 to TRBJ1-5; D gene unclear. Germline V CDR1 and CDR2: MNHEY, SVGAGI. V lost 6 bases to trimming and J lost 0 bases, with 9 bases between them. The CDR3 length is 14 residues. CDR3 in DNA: TGTGCCAGCAGGGCTGACAATAGCAATCAGCCCCAGCATTTT. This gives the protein CASRADNSNQPQHF.

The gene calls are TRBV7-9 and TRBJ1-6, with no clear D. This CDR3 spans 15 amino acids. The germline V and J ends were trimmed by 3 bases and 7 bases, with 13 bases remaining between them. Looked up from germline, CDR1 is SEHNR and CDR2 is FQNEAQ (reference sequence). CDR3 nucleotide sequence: TGTGCCAGCAGCTTCAGCCGGGATCTAAATTCACCCCTCCACTTT. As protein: CASSFSRDLNSPLHF.